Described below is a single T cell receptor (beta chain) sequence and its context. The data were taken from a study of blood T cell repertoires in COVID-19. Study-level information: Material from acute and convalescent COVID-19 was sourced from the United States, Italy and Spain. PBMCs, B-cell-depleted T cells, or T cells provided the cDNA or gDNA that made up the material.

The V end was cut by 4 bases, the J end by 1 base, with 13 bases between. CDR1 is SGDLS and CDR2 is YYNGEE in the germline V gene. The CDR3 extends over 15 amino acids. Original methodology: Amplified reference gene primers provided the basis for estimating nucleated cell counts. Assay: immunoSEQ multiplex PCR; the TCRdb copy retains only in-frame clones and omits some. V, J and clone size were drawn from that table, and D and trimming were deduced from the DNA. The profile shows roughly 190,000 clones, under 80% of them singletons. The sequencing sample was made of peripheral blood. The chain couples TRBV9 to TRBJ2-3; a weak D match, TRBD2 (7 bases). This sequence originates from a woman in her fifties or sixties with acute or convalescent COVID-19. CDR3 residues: CASSLTGGRTDTQYF. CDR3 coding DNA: TGTGCCAGCAGCTTAACGGGGGGCCGCACAGATACGCAGTATTTT.